This T cell receptor beta chain was captured by sequencing in a study of blood T cell repertoires in COVID-19. Study at large: Sample material is recorded as cDNA or gDNA derived from T cells, B-cell-depleted T cells, or PBMCs.

In the original analysis: Amplification with reference gene primers provided the estimates of nucleated cell counts. The table came from immunoSEQ multiplex PCR; TCRdb's copy has only in-frame clones and leaves some out. That table supplies the V and J calls and clone size; D and trimming were determined from the DNA. The sample has around 240,000 clones, about 82% seen once. Germline V gene sequence: CDR1 MNHEY, CDR2 SMNVEV (reference sequence). CDR3 length: 16 residues. The V and J ends lost 6 bases and 6 bases, in that order; junction bases with no gene match: 10. The age range of participants was 18 to 89 years, with residence in about two dozen US areas. Donors were grouped by their self-reported clinical history.

This TCR came from a woman aged 45-65 years who had recovered from COVID-19. The chain employs TRBV27 and TRBJ2-7, with 14 bases fitting TRBD2. Sample: PBMCs or T cells enriched from blood (not recorded which). As DNA, the CDR3 is TGTGCCAGCAGAGGGACTAGCGGGGGCCCGGGTCGCGAGCAGTACTTC. Its protein is CASRGTSGGPGREQYF.